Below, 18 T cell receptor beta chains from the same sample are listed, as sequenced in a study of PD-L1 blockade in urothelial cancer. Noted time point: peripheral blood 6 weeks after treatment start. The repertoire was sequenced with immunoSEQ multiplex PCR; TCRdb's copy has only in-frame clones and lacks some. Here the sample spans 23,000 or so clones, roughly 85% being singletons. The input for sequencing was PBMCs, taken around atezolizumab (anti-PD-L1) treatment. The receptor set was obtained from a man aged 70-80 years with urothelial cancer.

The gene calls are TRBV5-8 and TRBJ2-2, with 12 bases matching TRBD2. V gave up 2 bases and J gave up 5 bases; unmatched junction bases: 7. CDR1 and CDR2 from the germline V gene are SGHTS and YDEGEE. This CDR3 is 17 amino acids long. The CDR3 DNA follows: TGTGCCAGCAGCTTTGCTAGCGGGAGGGGATGGACCGGGGAGCTGTTTTTT. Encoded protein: CASSFASGRGWTGELFF. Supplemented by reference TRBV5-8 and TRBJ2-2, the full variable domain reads EAGVTQSPTHLIKTRGQQATLRCSPISGHTSVYWYQQALGLGLQFLLWYDEGEERNRGNFPPRFSGRQFPNYSSELNVNALELEDSALYLCASSFASGRGWTGELFFGEGSRLTVL.

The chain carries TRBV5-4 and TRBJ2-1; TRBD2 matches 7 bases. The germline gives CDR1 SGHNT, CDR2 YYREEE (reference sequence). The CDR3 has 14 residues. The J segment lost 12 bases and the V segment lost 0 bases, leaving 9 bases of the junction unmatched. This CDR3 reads CASSLAPSAGPQFF. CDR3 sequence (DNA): TGTGCCAGCAGCTTGGCCCCCTCAGCGGGGCCGCAGTTCTTC.

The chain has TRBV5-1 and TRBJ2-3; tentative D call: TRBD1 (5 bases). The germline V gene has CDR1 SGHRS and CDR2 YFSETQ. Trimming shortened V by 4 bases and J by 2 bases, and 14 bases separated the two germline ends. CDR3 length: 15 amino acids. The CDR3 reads CASSAYGQATDTQYF. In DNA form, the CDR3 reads TGCGCCAGCAGCGCCTACGGACAAGCCACAGATACGCAGTATTTT.

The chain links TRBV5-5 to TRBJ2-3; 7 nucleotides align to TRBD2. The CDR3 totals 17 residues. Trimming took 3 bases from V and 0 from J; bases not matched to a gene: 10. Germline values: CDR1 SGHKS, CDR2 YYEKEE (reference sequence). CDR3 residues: CASSSLPRAGSTDTQYF. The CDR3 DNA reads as TGTGCCAGCAGCTCCCTCCCGCGAGCGGGAAGCACAGATACGCAGTATTTT.

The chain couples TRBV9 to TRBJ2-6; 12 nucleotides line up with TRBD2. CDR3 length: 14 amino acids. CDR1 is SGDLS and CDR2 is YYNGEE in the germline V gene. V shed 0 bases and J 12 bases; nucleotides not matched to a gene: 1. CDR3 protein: CASSVVTSGGVLTF. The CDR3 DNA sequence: TGTGCCAGCAGCGTAGTGACTAGCGGGGGCGTCCTGACTTTC.

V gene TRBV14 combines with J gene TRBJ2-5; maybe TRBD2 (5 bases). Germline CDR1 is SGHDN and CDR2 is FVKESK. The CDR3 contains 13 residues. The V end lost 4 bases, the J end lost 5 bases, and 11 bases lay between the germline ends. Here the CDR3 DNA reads TGTGCCAGCAGCCCCGGGAATTACGAGACCCAGTACTTC. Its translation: CASSPGNYETQYF. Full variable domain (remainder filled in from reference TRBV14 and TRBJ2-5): EAGVTQFPSHSVIEKGQTVTLRCDPISGHDNLYWYRRVMGKEIKFLLHFVKESKQDESGMPNNRFLAERTGGTYSTLKVQPAELEDSGVYFCASSPGNYETQYFGPGTRLLVL.

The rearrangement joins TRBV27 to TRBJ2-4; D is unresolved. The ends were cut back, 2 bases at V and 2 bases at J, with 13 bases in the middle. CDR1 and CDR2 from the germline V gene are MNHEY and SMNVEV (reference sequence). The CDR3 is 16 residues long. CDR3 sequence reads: CASSLGSPGTKNIQYF. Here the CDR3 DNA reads TGTGCCAGCAGTTTAGGTAGCCCTGGAACCAAAAACATTCAGTACTTC.

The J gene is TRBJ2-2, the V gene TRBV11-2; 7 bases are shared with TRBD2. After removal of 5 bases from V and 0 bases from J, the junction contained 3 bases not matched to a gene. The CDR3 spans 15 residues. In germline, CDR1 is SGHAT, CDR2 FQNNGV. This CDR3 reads CASSPGGPNTGELFF. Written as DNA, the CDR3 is TGTGCCAGCAGCCCGGGAGGCCCGAACACCGGGGAGCTGTTTTTT. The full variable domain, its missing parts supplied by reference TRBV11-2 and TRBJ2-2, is EAGVAQSPRYKIIEKRQSVAFWCNPISGHATLYWYQQILGQGPKLLIQFQNNGVVDDSQLPKDRFSAERLKGVDSTLKIQPAKLEDSAVYLCASSPGGPNTGELFFGEGSRLTVL.

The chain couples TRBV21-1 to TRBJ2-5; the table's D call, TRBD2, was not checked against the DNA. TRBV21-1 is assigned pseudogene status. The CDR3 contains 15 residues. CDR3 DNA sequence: TGTGCCAGCAGCAAACTGCGGGAGGTACAAGAGACCCAGTACTTC. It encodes CASSKLREVQETQYF.

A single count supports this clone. CDR3 nucleotide sequence: TGTGCCAGCAGTGGTGCCACGCTCGGGAGAGTTAACTATGGCTACACCTTC. Translated: CASSGATLGRVNYGYTF. V is TRBV6-4 and J is TRBJ1-2; no definite D call. The CDR3 spans 17 residues. CDR1 and CDR2 from the germline V gene are MRHNA and SNTAGT. V was trimmed by 4 bases and J by 1 base, leaving 19 bases between them.

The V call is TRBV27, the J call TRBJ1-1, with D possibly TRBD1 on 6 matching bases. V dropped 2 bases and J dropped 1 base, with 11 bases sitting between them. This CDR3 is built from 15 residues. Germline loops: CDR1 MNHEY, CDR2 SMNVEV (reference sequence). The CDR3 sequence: CASSLRTGTNTEAFF. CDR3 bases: TGTGCCAGCAGTTTAAGAACAGGGACGAACACTGAAGCTTTCTTT.

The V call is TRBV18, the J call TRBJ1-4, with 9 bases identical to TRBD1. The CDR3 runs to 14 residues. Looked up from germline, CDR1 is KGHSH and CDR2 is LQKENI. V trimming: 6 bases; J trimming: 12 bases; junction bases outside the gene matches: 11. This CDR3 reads CASSGTGGRMELFF. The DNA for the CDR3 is TGTGCCAGCTCGGGTACAGGGGGCAGGATGGAACTGTTTTTT.

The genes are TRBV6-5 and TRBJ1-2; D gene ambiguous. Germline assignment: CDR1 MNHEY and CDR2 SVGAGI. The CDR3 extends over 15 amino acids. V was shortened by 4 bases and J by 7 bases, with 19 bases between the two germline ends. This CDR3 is CASSSLSETIGGYTF. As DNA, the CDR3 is TGTGCCAGCAGTTCCCTCTCCGAAACTATAGGTGGCTACACCTTC.

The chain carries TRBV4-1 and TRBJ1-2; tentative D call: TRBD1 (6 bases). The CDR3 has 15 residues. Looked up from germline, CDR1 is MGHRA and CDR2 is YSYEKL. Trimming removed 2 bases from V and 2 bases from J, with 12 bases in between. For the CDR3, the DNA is TGCGCCAGCAGCCAATTGGGACACCTAAACTATGGCTACACCTTC. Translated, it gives CASSQLGHLNYGYTF.

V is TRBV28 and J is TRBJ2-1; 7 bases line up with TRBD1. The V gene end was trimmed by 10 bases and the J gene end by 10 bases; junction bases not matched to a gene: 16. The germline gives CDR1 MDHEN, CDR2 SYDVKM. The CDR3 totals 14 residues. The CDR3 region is CATDRDSSFHEQFF. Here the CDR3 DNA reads TGTGCCACCGACCGGGACAGTTCTTTTCACGAGCAGTTCTTC.

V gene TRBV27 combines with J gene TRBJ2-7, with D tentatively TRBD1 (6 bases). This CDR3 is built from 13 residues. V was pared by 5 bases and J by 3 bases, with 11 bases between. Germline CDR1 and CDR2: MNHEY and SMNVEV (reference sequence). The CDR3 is CASSMGRGYEQYF. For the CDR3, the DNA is TGTGCCAGCAGTATGGGCAGGGGCTACGAGCAGTACTTC.

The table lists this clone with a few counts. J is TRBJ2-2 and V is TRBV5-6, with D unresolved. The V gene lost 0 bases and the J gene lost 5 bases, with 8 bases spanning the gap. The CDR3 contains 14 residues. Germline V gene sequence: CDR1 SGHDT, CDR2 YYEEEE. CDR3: CASSLGLWTGELFF. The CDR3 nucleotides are TGTGCCAGCAGCTTGGGACTCTGGACCGGGGAGCTGTTTTTT.

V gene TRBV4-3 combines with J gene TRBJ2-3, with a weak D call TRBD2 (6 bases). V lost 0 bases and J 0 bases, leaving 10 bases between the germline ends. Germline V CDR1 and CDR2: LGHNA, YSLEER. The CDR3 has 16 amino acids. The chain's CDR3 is CASSQEGRPSTDTQYF. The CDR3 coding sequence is TGCGCCAGCAGCCAAGAAGGGAGGCCCAGCACAGATACGCAGTATTTT.